This TCR beta chain originates from a study of post-analysis software for immune sequencing data (dated by TCRdb to 2013 to 2016). For the wider study: Disease courses on record covered relapsing-remitting, secondary progressive and progressive-relapsing multiple sclerosis, though some patients had no subtype annotation. The patient repertoires were compared against about a dozen previously published healthy control repertoires obtained from donors aged about 6 to 25 years. A subset of samples was prepared in parallel using single-end sample barcoding, then pooled and co-amplified after Illumina adapter ligation.

Libraries were made using PCR. The sequencer listed for this sample is Illumina HiSeq 2500. Unique molecular identifiers were incorporated into TCR beta cDNA libraries to reduce PCR and sequencing biases. Roughly 500,000 cDNA molecules were obtained for every 1 to 10 million input T cells, so each molecule roughly corresponded to one T cell. The same protocol used for the earlier healthy control dataset was applied to prepare and sequence the patient libraries. Within a given batch, samples were prepared together, multiplexed and sequenced on the same HiSeq lane. The published analysis was carried out like this. Raw barcoded reads were processed with MIGEC, and single-read molecular identifier groups were discarded before consensus assembly and CDR3 extraction. VDJtools was used for post-analysis of the clonotype tables, with diversity normalized by down-sampling every dataset to the smallest sample size. To correct batch-related cross-sample contamination, repertoire overlap clustering matched CDR3 amino acid sequences but not nucleotide sequences. TCRdb reprocessing: public reads trimmed at Q25 with fastp, clones called with MiXCR, in-frame beta chains kept. Under each unique CDR3 protein, matching rows form one entry showing the most common genes and DNA. TCRdb's processing, not the authors' own work, is the source of the V and J calls. The sample has more than 450,000 distinct CDR3 sequences on record, around a third of them singletons. The top ten clonotypes cover around 6.1% of the sample.

This clonotype was found a few times. It has no known antigen specificity. Base qualities are not at hand, and no much larger clone is one base apart. What the authors observed across the whole study: Compared with controls, multiple sclerosis patients had significantly lower normalized Chao1 diversity, a finding suggesting substantial peripheral T-cell clonal expansion. Direct clustering with F measure revealed strong co-clustering of samples prepared in the same batch, which led to a batch-effect correction. The multiple sclerosis patient group was slightly younger than the control group. Patients showed significantly higher frequencies than controls for 4 or 5 TRBV segments, among them TRBV5-6, TRBV5-1 and TRBV20-1.

TCR beta repertoires were profiled from peripheral blood of roughly 13 young patients with multiple sclerosis to demonstrate the VDJtools post-analysis software. Multiple sclerosis patients were children and adolescents aged 6 to 15 years. V and J lose 2 bases and 0 bases, and a span of 5 bases separates them. According to the germline V gene, CDR1 reads MNHEY and CDR2 reads SVGAGI. The cysteine opens and the phenylalanine closes a CDR3 of 15 amino acids. The sequence is cut down to CDR3 DNA, 45 bases in frame from base 1. The sequenced sample was blood. The receptor was derived from a girl under 18 with multiple sclerosis. This chain joins TRBV6-5 to TRBJ2-6, with an unclear D gene assignment. CDR3 reads: CASSYIVSGANVLTF. Here is the DNA: TGTGCCAGCAGTTACATTGTCTCTGGGGCCAACGTCCTGACTTTC.